This TCR beta chain was recovered during a study of blood T cell repertoires in COVID-19. Using immunoSEQ multiplex PCR, the repertoire was profiled, and TCRdb retains in-frame clones only, with some absent. This sample yields 140,000 or so clones, of which more than 75% are seen a single time; less than 5% belongs to the top ten. This TCR was recovered from a woman older than 75 with acute or convalescent COVID-19. Sequenced material: peripheral blood.

CDR3 loop: CASSLYGQGAYTGELFF. Here the CDR3 DNA reads TGTGCCAGCAGCCTATATGGACAGGGGGCGTACACCGGGGAGCTGTTTTTT. The rearrangement uses TRBV16 and TRBJ2-2, with TRBD1 matching over 11 bases. Germline trimming cut 4 bases from V and 3 bases from J; bases unmatched to any gene: 7. The CDR3 has 17 residues. From germline, CDR1 is KGHSY and CDR2 FQNENV.